In its sample, the clone carrying this TCR beta chain was seen many times. Its antigen is still unknown. The sample is drawn from a study of blood T cells in healthy people across ages. Broader study findings: Per million T cells, TCR beta diversity dropped about linearly as age rose. In long-lived donors, naive CD4+ cell counts and diversity exceeded those of aged donors.

The use of a sample-barcoded 5' primer and a J-beta primer mix characterized a second PCR of roughly 6 to 11 cycles. TCRdb reprocessed the 5' RACE reads with MiXCR, giving one entry per CDR3 protein. This table holds about 1,500,000 distinct CDR3 sequences, under 30% found once. The CDR3 runs 14 residues. Trimming shortened V by 2 bases and J by 2 bases, and 10 bases separated the two germline ends. Germline V gene lookup returns CDR1 MDHEN and CDR2 SYDVKM. Sequenced input: blood. The TCR was taken from a woman aged 25 to 39 in good health. This chain links TRBV28 with TRBJ2-7, with no clear D. The CDR3 here is CASSLEERPYEQYF. CDR3 nucleotides: TGTGCCAGCAGTTTAGAAGAAAGGCCCTACGAGCAGTACTTC.